The subject of this entry is one T cell receptor (beta chain). The data stem from a study of blood T cell repertoires in COVID-19. Study-level background: Sites in the United States, Italy and Spain provided acute and convalescent COVID-19 samples. PBMCs, B-cell-depleted T cells, or T cells were the source of the cDNA or gDNA that made up the material.

Under the authors' procedure: Amplified reference gene primers provided the basis for estimating nucleated cell counts. Assay: immunoSEQ multiplex PCR; the TCRdb copy retains only in-frame clones and omits some. V and J calls and clone size are those listed in that table; D and trimming were worked out from the DNA. Altogether about 240,000 clones are present, about 83% being singletons, with the ten largest covering more than 1.5%. Per germline, CDR1 SGHVS and CDR2 FQNEAQ. The CDR3 spans 15 residues. Deletions cut 4 bases from V and 1 base from J, with 10 bases between. Input material: peripheral blood. The chain combines TRBV7-8 with TRBJ2-2; a possible D gene is TRBD1 (6 bases). This TCR was recovered from a man younger than 45 who had recovered from COVID-19. The DNA for the CDR3 is TGTGCCAGCAGCTCGACAGGCCAGAACACCGGGGAGCTGTTTTTT. Translation: CASSSTGQNTGELFF.